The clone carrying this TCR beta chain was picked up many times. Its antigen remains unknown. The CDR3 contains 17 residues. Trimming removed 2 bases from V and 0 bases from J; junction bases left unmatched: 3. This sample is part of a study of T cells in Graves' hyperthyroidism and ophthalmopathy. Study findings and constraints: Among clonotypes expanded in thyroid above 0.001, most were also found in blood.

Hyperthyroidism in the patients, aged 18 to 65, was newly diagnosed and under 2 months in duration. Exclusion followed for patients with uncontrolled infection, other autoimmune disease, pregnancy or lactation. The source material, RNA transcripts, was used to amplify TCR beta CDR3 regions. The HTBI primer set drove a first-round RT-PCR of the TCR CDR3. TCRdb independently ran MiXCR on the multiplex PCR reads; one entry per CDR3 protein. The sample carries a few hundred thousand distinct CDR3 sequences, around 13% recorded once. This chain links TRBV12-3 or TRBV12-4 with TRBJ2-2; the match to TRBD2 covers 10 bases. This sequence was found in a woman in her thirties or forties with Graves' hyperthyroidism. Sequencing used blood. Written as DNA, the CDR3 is TGTGCCAGCAGTTTATTTCTAGCGGGAGCGAACACCGGGGAGCTGTTTTTT. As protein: CASSLFLAGANTGELFF.